This TCR beta chain was profiled in a study of beta chain features in type 1 diabetes. Study outcomes and limitations: Naive, central memory and regulatory TCRB repertoires appeared more similar among patients than healthy donors. A pattern of fewer insertions and more deletions at VDJ junctions was seen in type 1 diabetes patients. TCRB CDR3 length was moderately but significantly reduced in all four CD4+ subsets of Type 1 diabetes patients.

The collection from each donor was one heparinised blood draw averaging roughly 0.11 L. Sorted cells reached over 95% purity in every population. Every isolated RNA sample was fully reverse transcribed, so sequencing captured expressed TCRB transcripts. TCRdb's copy holds only in-frame clones and misses some; the assay was immunoSEQ multiplex PCR. This sample carries about 160,000 clones, 7.5% to 9.5% of them seen once, and the ten largest clones take approximately 0.54%. About this clone itself: The antigen remains undetermined.

Per germline, CDR1 SGHRS and CDR2 YFSETQ. The CDR3 sequence is 16 residues long. Trimming at V came to 4 bases and at J to 5 bases, leaving 10 bases not matched to a gene. Sequencing was performed on central memory CD4+ T cells from blood. V is TRBV5-1 and J is TRBJ2-7; TRBD1 aligns across 12 bases. This receptor was taken from a woman aged 18-30 years with type 1 diabetes. The CDR3 region is CASSLRPGQGADEQYF. CDR3 DNA: TGCGCCAGCAGCCTGCGGCCGGGACAGGGGGCCGACGAGCAGTACTTC. The whole variable domain, remainder taken from reference TRBV5-1 and TRBJ2-7, is KAGVTQTPRYLIKTRGQQVTLSCSPISGHRSVSWYQQTPGQGLQFLFEYFSETQRNKGNFPGRFSGRQFSNSRSEMNVSTLELGDSALYLCASSLRPGQGADEQYFGPGTRLTVT.